This section outlines one T cell receptor (beta chain) sequence together with its context. This sample is part of a study of blood T cell repertoires in COVID-19. About the study: COVID-19 samples collected from the United States, Italy and Spain covered acute and convalescent phases.

Assay: immunoSEQ multiplex PCR; the TCRdb copy retains only in-frame clones and omits some. The table records about 52,000 clones, about 82% of them present only once. The germline CDR1 and CDR2 sequences are KGHSH and LQKENI. The CDR3 runs 12 residues. The V end was cut by 5 bases, the J end by 4 bases, with 9 bases between. Sequences were obtained from peripheral blood. V usage is TRBV18 and J usage is TRBJ2-7; D is unclear. This sequence originates from a woman at least 80 years old with acute or convalescent COVID-19. CDR3 sequence (DNA): TGTGCCAGCTCAACCGAAGCGTACGAGCAGTACGTC. As protein: CASSTEAYEQYV.